This T cell receptor beta chain is from a study of blood T cell repertoires in COVID-19. Assay used: immunoSEQ multiplex PCR; TCRdb lists only in-frame clones, some missing. The sample shows tens of thousands of clones, around 77% of them seen only once. The receptor's source is a human donor in a cohort sampled during active COVID-19. Material for sequencing was peripheral blood.

The CDR3 loop is CASSLSGGAGELFF. Here the CDR3 DNA reads TGTGCCAGCAGCTTGTCAGGGGGTGCCGGGGAGCTGTTTTTT. The V gene is TRBV5-5, the J gene TRBJ2-2; 7 nucleotides line up with TRBD1. V was pared by 1 base and J by 6 bases, with 3 bases of the junction left unmatched. The CDR3 length is 14 residues. Per germline, CDR1 SGHKS and CDR2 YYEKEE (reference sequence).